This paragraph reports one T cell receptor (beta chain). Its cognate antigen is unknown. This sample is part of a study of CD8+ T cells in alopecia areata. Study observations and caveats: Elevated clonality characterized lesional scalp relative to normal scalp, particularly in alopecia totalis/universalis.

Sequencing used cDNA as its template, made by extracting RNA and reverse transcribing it. Method: immunoSEQ multiplex PCR; TCRdb's copy keeps in-frame clones and lacks some. Of 100,000 to 150,000 clones detected, about 46% appear once; the ten largest clones hold over 15%. The receptor's source is a human donor with alopecia areata. The specimen comprised CD8+ T cells sorted from blood, sampled at week 0.

The CDR3 here is CAWDMGRSYEQYF. The CDR3 DNA is TGTGCCTGGGACATGGGACGGTCATACGAGCAGTACTTC. The rearrangement uses TRBV30 and TRBJ2-7; D tentatively reads TRBD1 or TRBD2 (5 bases each). The CDR3 has 13 amino acids. From germline, CDR1 is GTSNPN and CDR2 SVGIG (reference sequence). V dropped 5 bases and J dropped 4 bases, with 15 bases sitting between them.